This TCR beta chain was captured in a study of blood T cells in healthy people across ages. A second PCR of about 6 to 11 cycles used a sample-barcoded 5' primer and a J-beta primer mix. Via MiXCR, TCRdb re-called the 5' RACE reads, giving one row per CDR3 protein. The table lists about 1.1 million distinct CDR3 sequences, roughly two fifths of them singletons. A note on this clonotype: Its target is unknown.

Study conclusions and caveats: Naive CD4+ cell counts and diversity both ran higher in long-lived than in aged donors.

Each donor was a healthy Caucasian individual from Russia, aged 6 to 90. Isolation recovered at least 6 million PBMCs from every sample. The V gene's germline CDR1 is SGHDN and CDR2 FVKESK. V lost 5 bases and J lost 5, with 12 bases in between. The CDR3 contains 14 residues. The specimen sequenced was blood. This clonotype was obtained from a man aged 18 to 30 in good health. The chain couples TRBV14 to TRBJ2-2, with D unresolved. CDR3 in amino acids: CASSGPRLTGELFF. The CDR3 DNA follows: TGTGCCAGCAGCGGTCCTCGTTTGACCGGGGAGCTGTTTTTT. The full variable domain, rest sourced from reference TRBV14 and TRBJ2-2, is EAGVTQFPSHSVIEKGQTVTLRCDPISGHDNLYWYRRVMGKEIKFLLHFVKESKQDESGMPNNRFLAERTGGTYSTLKVQPAELEDSGVYFCASSGPRLTGELFFGEGSRLTVL.